Sequencing of this TCR beta chain was carried out in a study of prognosis after radiotherapy for stage I lung cancer. Germline V CDR1 and CDR2: DFQATT, SNEGSKA (reference sequence). The CDR3 runs to 11 residues. J lost 13 bases, V lost 3 bases, and 5 bases had no gene match. The TCR beta CDR3 region was amplified from genomic DNA, with two rounds of multiplex PCR being used for the amplification. First-round PCR, the initial amplification, used primers specific to each TRBV and TRBJ gene. TCRdb processed the multiplex PCR reads anew with MiXCR; each CDR3 protein has one entry. The sample includes about 30,000 distinct CDR3 sequences, around half of them seen just once.

J is TRBJ2-7 and V is TRBV20-1; 11 bases are a match to TRBD1. The sequence was obtained from a donor at least 50 years old with non-small cell lung cancer. Sample: PBMCs, taken before or after stereotactic body radiation therapy (not recorded which). DNA of the CDR3: TGCAGTGCTAGTAGGACAGGGGGCCAATACTTC. This encodes CSASRTGGQYF.